The rows below give T cell receptor beta chains drawn from one sample of a study of T-cell reconstitution after alpha-beta-depleted transplantation in children. TCRdb fed the PCR reads into MiXCR, producing one record per CDR3 protein. The sample lists hundreds of thousands of distinct CDR3 sequences; roughly 23% were seen once. The sequences come from PBMCs, mostly from graft donor cells, collected 360 days after TCRalphabeta/CD19-depleted stem cell transplant. These receptors came from a boy younger than two who had a stem cell transplant for acute myeloid leukemia, so the T cells may come from the graft donor. The CDR3 runs from the conserved cysteine through the conserved F or W. Fields, in order: D gene, J gene, clone size, V gene, CDR3 protein, CDR3 DNA. The D gene is left open where the match is weak. Clone size is given for some rows only: seen once, a few or many times, or a class if the clone is expanded.

>NA|TRBJ2-2|NA|TRBV5-1
CASRGVNTGELFF
TGCGCCAGCAGAGGCGTGAACACCGGGGAGCTGTTTTTT
>NA|TRBJ2-7|NA|TRBV12-5
CASGLVLYEQYF
TGTGCTAGTGGTTTGGTACTCTACGAGCAGTACTTC
>TRBD1|TRBJ2-5|many|TRBV27
CASSGTGIETQYF
TGTGCCAGCAGTGGGACAGGGATAGAGACCCAGTACTTC
>NA|TRBJ1-2|NA|TRBV5-1
CASSLDRARGYTF
TGCGCCAGCAGCTTGGACAGGGCGCGCGGCTACACCTTC
>NA|TRBJ1-2|NA|TRBV7-2
CASSSGPIVEYGYTF
TGTGCCAGCAGCTCTGGACCTATCGTAGAATATGGCTACACCTTC
>TRBD2|TRBJ2-1|many|TRBV10-3
CAISESRLAANEQFF
TGTGCCATCAGTGAGTCGAGGCTAGCGGCTAATGAGCAGTTCTTC
>TRBD1|TRBJ2-5|NA|TRBV29-1
CSVEGTGSLQETQCF
TGCAGCGTCGAGGGGACAGGCTCTCTCCAAGAGACCCAGTGCTTC
>TRBD1|TRBJ2-3|NA|TRBV6-1
CASSPFGQGGSTDTQYF
TGTGCCAGCAGCCCTTTCGGACAGGGGGGTAGCACAGATACGCAGTATTTT
>NA|TRBJ2-3|few|TRBV20-1
CSARAPGVSTDTQYF
TGCAGTGCTAGAGCCCCGGGGGTTAGTACAGATACGCAGTATTTT
>TRBD2|TRBJ2-1|few|TRBV27
CASSLVAGLSYNEQFF
TGTGCCAGCAGTTTGGTAGCGGGGTTATCCTACAATGAGCAGTTCTTC
>NA|TRBJ2-6|many|TRBV2
CASTNERSGANVLTF
TGTGCCAGCACGAATGAGAGGTCTGGGGCCAACGTCCTGACTTTC
>TRBD1|TRBJ2-1|NA|TRBV20-1
CSALTGQHYNEQFF
TGCAGTGCTCTTACGGGACAGCACTACAATGAGCAGTTCTTC
>TRBD1|TRBJ2-3|NA|TRBV28
CASNRDRNTDTQYF
TGTGCCAGCAACAGGGACAGAAACACAGATACGCAGTATTTT
>TRBD2|TRBJ2-5|few|TRBV12-3/TRBV12-4
CASSQRLAGWVETQYF
TGTGCCAGCAGTCAGAGACTAGCCGGTTGGGTGGAGACCCAGTACTTC
>TRBD2|TRBJ2-1|many|TRBV25-1
CASSSGGARNEQFF
TGTGCCAGCTCCAGCGGGGGGGCCAGGAATGAGCAGTTCTTC
>NA|TRBJ2-1|few|TRBV25-1
CASSERGSAYNEQFF
TGTGCCAGCAGTGAAAGGGGGAGTGCCTACAATGAGCAGTTCTTC
>TRBD2|TRBJ2-5|NA|TRBV20-1
CSASLGLAGVLGQETQYF
TGCAGTGCTAGTCTCGGACTAGCGGGGGTGCTTGGGCAAGAGACCCAGTACTTC
>TRBD1|TRBJ1-2|many|TRBV29-1
CSDRFEGGIYGYTF
TGCAGTGACCGGTTCGAAGGGGGCATCTATGGCTACACCTTC
>NA|TRBJ1-5|NA|TRBV5-1
CASSLDVGSPQHF
TGCGCCAGCAGCTTGGATGTGGGCTCGCCCCAGCATTTT
>NA|TRBJ2-4|NA|TRBV12-3/TRBV12-4
CASSFQLGVKNIQYF
TGTGCCAGCAGTTTTCAATTGGGGGTCAAAAACATTCAGTACTTC
>NA|TRBJ2-1|NA|TRBV15
CATSRAPDSYNEQFF
TGTGCCACCAGCAGAGCTCCAGACTCCTACAATGAGCAGTTCTTC
>TRBD1|TRBJ1-1|many|TRBV20-1
CSALTGLNTEAFF
TGCAGTGCTTTGACAGGGCTGAACACTGAAGCTTTCTTT
>TRBD2|TRBJ2-1|many|TRBV20-1
CSAPPGGGRDNEQFF
TGCAGTGCTCCCCCCGGTGGGGGGAGGGATAATGAGCAGTTCTTC
>NA|TRBJ2-3|NA|TRBV28
CGSWGPGTDTQYF
TGTGGGAGCTGGGGGCCTGGCACAGATACGCAGTATTTT
>TRBD1|TRBJ2-3|few|TRBV20-1
CSASWGQGPTDTQYF
TGCAGTGCTAGTTGGGGACAGGGCCCCACAGATACGCAGTATTTT
>NA|TRBJ2-3|many|TRBV27
CASSSGTGPDTQYF
TGTGCCAGCAGTTCCGGTACGGGACCAGATACGCAGTATTTT
>TRBD1|TRBJ1-4|many|TRBV20-1
CSARDPGQGNEKLFF
TGCAGTGCTAGAGATCCCGGACAGGGTAATGAAAAACTGTTTTTT
>NA|TRBJ2-1|NA|TRBV20-1
CSATRDSAAGQFF
TGCAGTGCAACCCGGGACTCGGCGGCGGGGCAGTTCTTC